This T cell receptor beta chain originates from a study of vaccination and CD4 T cells after COVID-19. Across the study: Stimulation of cells relied on overlapping spike peptides derived from SARS-CoV-2, HCoV-NL63, HCoV-OC43 and HCoV-229E. Study-wide results and caveats: Median SARS-CoV-2-reactive clonotype numbers went from approximately 21 to 38; this increase was not significant.

As to treatment: approximately 11-day PBMC culture with coronavirus spike peptide pools or control peptides (ViraFEST assay). ViraFEST used peptide pools to expand antigen-specific T cells before TCR sequencing. Alongside about 9.9 IU/ml IL-2 and around 10 ug/ml peptide pools, PBMCs were cultured at 1.5 million to 2.5 million per well. As regards this clonotype: Its antigen is unidentified.

This CDR3 has 14 amino acids. CDR1 SGHTA and CDR2 FQGNSA come from the germline V gene. Unmatched junction bases numbered 2, after V lost 4 bases and J lost 5 bases. Cultured CD4+ T-cell DNA underwent Oncomine TCR Beta short-read sequencing. One entry per CDR3 protein results from TCRdb running MiXCR on the PCR reads. The table has several thousand distinct CDR3 sequences, more than 75% seen once. This sequence joins TRBV7-2 and TRBJ1-4; the match to TRBD1 covers 9 bases. The TCR was taken from a human donor who had recovered from COVID-19. The sequenced sample was CD4+ T cells from blood, cultured in vitro. The CDR3 DNA sequence: TGTGCCAGCAGCTCAGGGACAGGGAATGAAAAACTGTTTTTT. Its protein product is CASSSGTGNEKLFF.